The 15 T cell receptor beta chains presented below share a single source sample, sequenced in a study of blood T cell repertoires in COVID-19. Produced via immunoSEQ multiplex PCR; TCRdb's table is partial and in-frame only. The sample includes approximately 300,000 clones, around nine tenths of them seen just once. The sequencing sample was made of peripheral blood. Every receptor here comes from a young man with acute or convalescent COVID-19.

The rearrangement uses TRBV6-1 and TRBJ1-2, with D unresolved. Germline V CDR1 and CDR2: MNHNS, SASEGT. The CDR3 sequence is 14 residues long. Trimming removed 3 bases from V and 2 bases from J, with 10 bases in between. The CDR3 sequence is CASSDPPPNYGYTF. The CDR3 nucleotides read TGTGCCAGCAGTGACCCTCCCCCGAACTATGGCTACACCTTC.

This clone appeared once. The genes are TRBV18 and TRBJ2-2; D gene unclear. Germline CDR1 and CDR2: KGHSH and LQKENI. The CDR3 has 13 residues. Trimming stripped 3 bases from V and 5 bases from J, with 7 bases between. The CDR3 region is CASSPQKTGELFF. CDR3 coding DNA: TGTGCCAGCTCACCCCAAAAAACCGGGGAGCTGTTTTTT. The full variable domain, completed using reference TRBV18 and TRBJ2-2, is NAGVMQNPRHLVRRRGQEARLRCSPMKGHSHVYWYRQLPEEGLKFMVYLQKENIIDESGMPKERFSAEFPKEGPSILRIQQVVRGDSAAYFCASSPQKTGELFFGEGSRLTVL.

In its sample, this clone was seen once. The chain combines TRBV4-1 with TRBJ2-1, with 9 bases identical to TRBD2. CDR1 is MGHRA, CDR2 YSYEKL, per germline. J was trimmed by 5 bases and V by 1 base; bases with no gene match: 9. CDR3 length equals 17 residues. CDR3 amino acids: CASSQGGPLAGNNEQFF. Written as DNA, the CDR3 is TGCGCCAGCAGCCAAGGGGGTCCGCTAGCGGGGAACAATGAGCAGTTCTTC.

The rearrangement links TRBV19 to TRBJ1-6; possibly TRBD1 for D (6 bases). The ends were cut back, 7 bases at V and 5 bases at J, with 12 bases in the middle. The CDR3 is 14 residues long. Germline V gene lookup returns CDR1 LNHDA and CDR2 SQIVND (reference sequence). For the CDR3, the DNA is TGTGCCAGTATGGGGGACACGGATAATTCACCCCTCCACTTT. Its protein is CASMGDTDNSPLHF.

The chain combines TRBV5-1 with TRBJ1-2; weak D call: TRBD1 (6 bases). CDR3 length equals 14 residues. Germline V gives CDR1 SGHRS, CDR2 YFSETQ. V dropped 0 bases and J dropped 8 bases, with 14 bases sitting between them. CDR3 sequence (DNA): TGCGCCAGCAGCTTGGTAGCGGGGGCAAACGGCTACACCTTC. Translated, it gives CASSLVAGANGYTF.

This clone showed up just once. J is TRBJ2-5 and V is TRBV2; 12 nucleotides agree with TRBD2. Germline loops: CDR1 SNHLY, CDR2 FYNNEI. V shed 9 bases, J shed 4 bases, and the junction held 3 bases outside the gene matches. The CDR3 loop spans 13 amino acids. The CDR3: CARGGLAGETQYF. CDR3 in DNA: TGTGCCAGAGGGGGACTAGCGGGAGAGACCCAGTACTTC.

The chain combines TRBV27 with TRBJ2-7; 9 nucleotides agree with TRBD2. V lost 7 bases to trimming and J lost 5 bases; unmatched junction nucleotides: 12. Germline V gene data show CDR1 as MNHEY and CDR2 as SMNVEV (reference sequence). CDR3 length equals 15 residues. The CDR3 sequence: CASNPRAGGRDEQYF. The CDR3 coding sequence is TGTGCCAGCAATCCCAGAGCGGGGGGCAGAGACGAGCAGTACTTC.

The gene calls are TRBV5-4 and TRBJ1-2; D not resolved. This CDR3 spans 14 amino acids. CDR1 is SGHNT and CDR2 is YYREEE in the germline V gene (reference sequence). Trimming pared 2 bases from V and 0 bases from J, leaving 8 bases between. The CDR3 coding sequence is TGTGCCAGCAGCTTTGACGGGGCTAACTATGGCTACACCTTC. Translating it yields CASSFDGANYGYTF.

The chain combines TRBV5-1 with TRBJ1-1; possibly TRBD1 for D (5 bases). With 1 base removed from V and 0 bases from J, the gap between germline ends came to 10 bases. This CDR3 comprises 15 residues. Germline V gene sequence: CDR1 SGHRS, CDR2 YFSETQ. Written as DNA, the CDR3 is TGCGCCAGCAGCTTGATCGGGGGAGTGAACACTGAAGCTTTCTTT. It is translated as CASSLIGGVNTEAFF.

The chain links TRBV18 to TRBJ1-2; TRBD1 is a possible D gene (6 bases). The V end was cut by 5 bases, the J end by 4 bases, with 17 bases between. Germline V gene lookup returns CDR1 KGHSH and CDR2 LQKENI. This CDR3 has 15 amino acids. CDR3 amino acids: CASSIEGTYPYGYTF. CDR3 coding DNA: TGTGCCAGCTCAATAGAAGGGACATATCCCTATGGCTACACCTTC. Full variable domain (rest looked up from reference TRBV18 and TRBJ1-2): NAGVMQNPRHLVRRRGQEARLRCSPMKGHSHVYWYRQLPEEGLKFMVYLQKENIIDESGMPKERFSAEFPKEGPSILRIQQVVRGDSAAYFCASSIEGTYPYGYTFGSGTRLTVV.

The chain joins TRBV5-1 to TRBJ2-1; 7 nucleotides line up with TRBD1. This CDR3 is 16 amino acids long. V was pared by 1 base and J by 7 bases, with 11 bases of the junction left unmatched. Germline CDR1 reads SGHRS; CDR2 reads YFSETQ. Written as DNA, the CDR3 is TGCGCCAGCAGCTTGTACCAGAACAGGGGCTGGAATGAGCAGTTCTTC. As protein: CASSLYQNRGWNEQFF.

CDR3 loop: CASRTGILNTEAFF. The CDR3 bases are TGTGCCAGCAGGACAGGGATCCTGAACACTGAAGCTTTCTTT. The V call is TRBV6-5, the J call TRBJ1-1; 7 bases match TRBD1. CDR1 is MNHEY, CDR2 SVGAGI, per germline. V lost 6 bases, J lost 0 bases, and 4 bases stayed unmatched. This CDR3 spans 14 amino acids.

The rearrangement joins TRBV6-5 to TRBJ1-2; 7 nucleotides align to TRBD1. This CDR3 is 14 amino acids long. V trimming: 4 bases; J trimming: 4 bases; junction bases outside the gene matches: 6. CDR1 MNHEY and CDR2 SVGAGI come from the germline V gene. The CDR3 DNA sequence: TGTGCCAGCAGTTTTAACAGGGGTAGCTATGGCTACACCTTC. The encoded protein is CASSFNRGSYGYTF.

The V and J genes are TRBV15 and TRBJ2-3; the match to TRBD2 covers 11 bases. With V trimmed by 5 bases and J by 7 bases, 5 bases remained unmatched. Germline CDR1 LNHNV, CDR2 YYDKDF (reference sequence). The CDR3 totals 14 residues. In nucleotides, the CDR3 is TGTGCCACCAGCGGTAGCGGGGGGGTTAATACGCAGTATTTT. Protein sequence: CATSGSGGVNTQYF.

V is TRBV11-2 and J is TRBJ2-2; no definite D call. The CDR3 consists of 14 residues. Deletions cut 0 bases from V and 6 bases from J, with 8 bases between. Germline V gene sequence: CDR1 SGHAT, CDR2 FQNNGV. In nucleotides, the CDR3 is TGTGCCAGCAGCTTAGAGTTCAGTGCCGGGGAGCTGTTTTTT. It codes for CASSLEFSAGELFF.